This entry lists 6 T cell receptor beta chains sequenced from one sample in a study of early T cells in non-severe SARS-CoV-2 infection. TCRdb re-analysed the 5' RACE reads in MiXCR, keeping a single row per CDR3 protein. The data show 25,000 to 35,000 distinct CDR3 sequences, about 5.1% seen once. The sequencing sample was made of whole blood. The receptor set was obtained from an adult who was a healthcare worker with PCR-confirmed SARS-CoV-2 infection or an uninfected control (not recorded which).

This clonotype has a count of ten or more. The chain links TRBV20-1 to TRBJ2-5; D is perhaps TRBD2 (6 bases). V gave up 4 bases and J gave up 4 bases, with 13 bases separating them. Looked up from germline, CDR1 is DFQATT and CDR2 is SNEGSKA (reference sequence). The CDR3 is 13 amino acids. Here the CDR3 reads CSATLTRPETQYF. DNA of the CDR3: TGCAGTGCTACACTGACTAGGCCAGAGACCCAGTACTTC.

This clonotype was found many times. This rearrangement joins TRBV18 to TRBJ2-3, with 8 bases that match TRBD1. Germline V gives CDR1 KGHSH, CDR2 LQKENI. V gave up 1 base and J gave up 5 bases; unmatched junction bases: 5. The CDR3 spans 15 residues. In DNA form, the CDR3 reads TGTGCCAGCTCACCACTCAGGGGGCAGATAGATACGCAGTATTTT. Its translation is CASSPLRGQIDTQYF.

This clonotype appeared many times. V usage is TRBV7-6 and J usage is TRBJ2-5; possibly TRBD2 for D (6 bases). This CDR3 is built from 16 residues. Germline CDR1 is SGHVS and CDR2 is FNYEAQ. Trimming shortened V by 1 base and J by 0 bases, and 12 bases separated the two germline ends. CDR3 bases: TGTGCCAGCAGCTTAGGTCTAGCGTCCCACCAAGAGACCCAGTACTTC. Translating it yields CASSLGLASHQETQYF.

Many counts were recorded for this clonotype. This rearrangement joins TRBV3-1 to TRBJ1-1; 8 positions match TRBD1. V lost 0 bases and J lost 1; bases outside the gene matches: 4. The V gene's germline CDR1 is LGHDT and CDR2 YNNKEL (reference sequence). This CDR3 spans 16 amino acids. DNA for the CDR3: TGTGCCAGCAGCCAAGATCCGACAGGGGCGAACACTGAAGCTTTCTTT. Translated, it gives CASSQDPTGANTEAFF.

The rearrangement uses TRBV18 and TRBJ2-7; 10 bases align to TRBD1. V lost 2 bases to trimming and J lost 9 bases; unmatched junction nucleotides: 13. CDR1 and CDR2 (germline): KGHSH, LQKENI. There are 16 residues in the CDR3. CDR3: CASSPSSGTGVDGQYF. The CDR3 DNA is TGTGCCAGCTCACCAAGCTCCGGGACAGGGGTCGACGGGCAGTACTTC.

The rearrangement uses TRBV10-3 and TRBJ2-7; D remains unclear. Trimming took off 3 bases at V and 5 bases at J, with 5 bases between the two ends. Looked up from germline, CDR1 is ENHRY and CDR2 is SYGVKD. The length of the CDR3 is 11 residues. Written as DNA, the CDR3 is TGTGCCATCAGTGACCCGGACGAGCAGTACTTC. It is translated as CAISDPDEQYF.